This TCR beta chain was recorded in a study of Tregs in tolerant kidney transplant recipients. Background on the study: Related graft donors supplied nonmyeloablative bone marrow transplants, and mixed chimerism was transient.

Of note for this clone: The antigen is not known.

Notes on the study in general: Validation in larger populations is needed because few patients were studied.

Assay used: immunoSEQ multiplex PCR; TCRdb lists only in-frame clones, some missing. The sample has roughly 64,000 clones, 95% to 98% seen once. The junction had 5 bases not matched to a gene; V was cut back by 4 bases and J by 12 bases. Per the germline V gene, CDR1 is LGHNA and CDR2 is YNFKEQ. There are 12 residues in the CDR3. Thawed PBMCs were rested overnight at 37°C with roughly 200 IU/ml IL-2 before regulatory T cell sorting. The chain uses TRBV4-2 and TRBJ2-3; 9 positions agree with TRBD1. The sample was Tregs from blood, taken before the transplant. The source is a human donor who received a combined kidney and bone marrow transplant. This chain's CDR3 is CASSPRDRAQYF. CDR3 in DNA: TGTGCCAGCAGCCCCCGGGACAGGGCCCAGTATTTT.